This T cell receptor beta chain came from a study of shared clonotypes between healthy human individuals. Germline-derived CDR1 and CDR2 are ENHRY and SYGVKD. The CDR3 spans 15 residues. Trimming removed 7 bases from V and 3 bases from J; junction bases left unmatched: 6. Replicate PCRs run on sorted subsets employed approximately 200 ng DNA, 25,000 to 35,000 T cell genomes. Methods used by the authors: In the immunoSEQ data, sequences were junction-only and lacked quality scores, so filtering differed. The repertoire was sequenced with immunoSEQ multiplex PCR; TCRdb's copy has only in-frame clones and lacks some. That table furnishes V, J and clone size, whereas the DNA furnished D and trimming. The repertoire includes roughly 2.5 million clones, 85% to 95% of them detected once, and around 0.14% sits in the top ten.

The sequence came from a man aged 18-30 years in good health. The chain has TRBV10-3 and TRBJ2-3; TRBD2 matches 11 bases. Sequencing was carried out using naive CD4+ T cells sorted from blood. Stated subset: CD45RA+ positively selected. Written as DNA, the CDR3 is TGTGCCATCAACTTCGGGACTAGCGGAACAGATACGCAGTATTTT. It encodes CAINFGTSGTDTQYF.